This is a list of T cell receptor beta chains from one sample in a study of blood T cell repertoires in COVID-19. Some clones are missing from TCRdb's copy, which holds only in-frame ones; the method was immunoSEQ multiplex PCR. The sample lists about 480,000 clones; 88% were seen once. The material sequenced was PBMCs or T cells enriched from blood (not recorded which). These receptors originate from a woman aged 40 to 50 who had recovered from COVID-19. CDR3s include the opening cysteine and the closing phenylalanine or tryptophan. Fields, in order: J gene, V gene, clone size, D gene, CDR3 protein, CDR3 DNA. A D gene is named only where the DNA matches it firmly. Not all rows give a size; the values are once, few, many and, for expanded clones, a class.

>TRBJ1-1|TRBV7-8|once|TRBD1
CASSLGDRGAFF
TGTGCCAGCAGCTTGGGAGACAGGGGGGCTTTCTTT
>TRBJ2-5|TRBV5-1|NA|TRBD2
CASSEGLIETQYF
TGCGCCAGCAGCGAGGGACTAATAGAGACCCAGTACTTC
>TRBJ1-5|TRBV7-2|NA|NA
CASSLRGNQPQHF
TGTGCCAGCAGCTTAAGAGGAAATCAGCCCCAGCATTTT
>TRBJ2-3|TRBV6-5|NA|NA
CASSYRAGRTDTQYF
TGTGCCAGCAGTTACAGGGCGGGACGCACAGATACGCAGTATTTT
>TRBJ1-4|TRBV4-2|NA|TRBD1
CASSQELRVFGTGNEKLFF
TGTGCCAGCAGCCAAGAATTGCGAGTCTTTGGGACAGGGAATGAAAAACTGTTTTTT
>TRBJ1-1|TRBV19|NA|TRBD1
CASSPGTGGMNTEAFF
TGTGCCAGTAGCCCCGGGACAGGGGGGATGAACACTGAAGCTTTCTTT
>TRBJ2-1|TRBV30|once|NA
CAWSRRLELRYNEQFF
TGTGCCTGGAGTCGTCGACTGGAGCTACGCTACAATGAGCAGTTCTTC
>TRBJ1-4|TRBV13|NA|NA
CASSSRGGLEKLFF
TGTGCCAGCAGCTCCCGGGGGGGTTTGGAAAAACTGTTTTTT
>TRBJ1-1|TRBV21-1|NA|NA
CASSKGAGAAEAFF
TGTGCCAGCAGCAAAGGGGCGGGGGCCGCTGAAGCTTTCTTT
>TRBJ1-6|TRBV25-1|NA|NA
CASSETGSRNSPLHF
TGTGCCAGCAGTGAGACAGGATCAAGGAATTCACCCCTCCACTTT
>TRBJ1-2|TRBV12-3/TRBV12-4|NA|TRBD1
CASSSSTGFGYTF
TGTGCCAGCAGTTCCTCGACAGGGTTTGGCTACACCTTC
>TRBJ2-2|TRBV10-1|few|NA
CASSETTRTGELFF
TGCGCCAGCAGTGAGACCACCCGGACCGGGGAGCTGTTTTTT
>TRBJ1-2|TRBV27|NA|TRBD1
CASRPRGAIYGYTF
TGTGCCAGCAGACCCAGGGGGGCGATCTATGGCTACACCTTC
>TRBJ1-1|TRBV13|NA|NA
CASSLGPGSTEAFF
TGTGCCAGCAGCTTAGGGCCGGGAAGTACTGAAGCTTTCTTT
>TRBJ2-3|TRBV19|once|NA
CASSINRGTDTQYF
TGTGCCAGTAGTATCAACAGGGGCACAGATACGCAGTATTTT
>TRBJ2-7|TRBV15|few|TRBD2
CATSRDGLAGANVYEQYF
TGTGCCACCAGCAGAGATGGGCTAGCGGGAGCCAATGTCTACGAGCAGTACTTC
>TRBJ2-2|TRBV18|NA|NA
CASSPRARGNTGELFF
TGTGCCAGCTCACCTCGAGCCAGGGGGAACACCGGGGAGCTGTTTTTT
>TRBJ1-2|TRBV6-5|NA|NA
CATTLTGVYTF
TGTGCCACCACCCTTACAGGAGTCTACACCTTC
>TRBJ2-3|TRBV18|NA|TRBD2
CASSPVAGVVADTQYF
TGTGCCAGCTCACCAGTAGCGGGAGTTGTCGCAGATACGCAGTATTTT
>TRBJ2-7|TRBV5-1|NA|NA
CASSWRGGLYEQYF
TGCGCCAGCAGCTGGCGGGGAGGACTCTACGAGCAGTACTTC
>TRBJ1-6|TRBV11-3|NA|TRBD1
CASSLGQGATNSPLHF
TGTGCCAGCAGCTTAGGACAGGGGGCGACCAATTCACCCCTCCACTTT
>TRBJ2-4|TRBV25-1|once|NA
CASRKAGENIQYF
TGTGCCAGCAGGAAGGCGGGTGAAAACATTCAGTACTTC
>TRBJ2-7|TRBV20-1|NA|TRBD2
CSASLAGAHEQYF
TGCAGTGCTAGTCTAGCGGGAGCTCACGAGCAGTACTTC
>TRBJ2-1|TRBV13|NA|TRBD2
CASSLEGLAGNNEQFF
TGTGCCAGCAGCTTAGAGGGACTAGCGGGTAATAATGAGCAGTTCTTC